This TCR beta chain stems from a study of human T cells and chemical hapten exposure. Indicated time point: patch test 1, 2 weeks after DPC sensitization. Treatment denoted: therapeutic diphenylcyclopropenone sensitization with weekly scalp DPC. The V and J ends lost 0 bases and 10 bases respectively, with 15 bases between them. The germline gives CDR1 SGHTA, CDR2 FQGNSA. The CDR3 has 14 residues. MiXCR, run by TCRdb on the RACE reads, gives a single entry per CDR3 protein. The sample holds roughly 180,000 distinct CDR3 sequences, 14% seen once. This clonotype was seen more than once but under ten times. The antigen is undetermined. Study results and caveats: As the donors had alopecia, their immune response may differ from healthy people's.

The sequence derives from a woman aged 30 to 39 with alopecia areata. Some clones in this sample may be carry-over from other donors' samples. This sample comprised whole blood, obtained in connection with sensitization to the hapten diphenylcyclopropenone (DPC). The gene calls are TRBV7-2 and TRBJ1-2; D not certain. CDR3: CASSLALAATDYTF. Written as DNA, the CDR3 is TGTGCCAGCAGCTTAGCGCTGGCAGCCACGGACTACACCTTC.